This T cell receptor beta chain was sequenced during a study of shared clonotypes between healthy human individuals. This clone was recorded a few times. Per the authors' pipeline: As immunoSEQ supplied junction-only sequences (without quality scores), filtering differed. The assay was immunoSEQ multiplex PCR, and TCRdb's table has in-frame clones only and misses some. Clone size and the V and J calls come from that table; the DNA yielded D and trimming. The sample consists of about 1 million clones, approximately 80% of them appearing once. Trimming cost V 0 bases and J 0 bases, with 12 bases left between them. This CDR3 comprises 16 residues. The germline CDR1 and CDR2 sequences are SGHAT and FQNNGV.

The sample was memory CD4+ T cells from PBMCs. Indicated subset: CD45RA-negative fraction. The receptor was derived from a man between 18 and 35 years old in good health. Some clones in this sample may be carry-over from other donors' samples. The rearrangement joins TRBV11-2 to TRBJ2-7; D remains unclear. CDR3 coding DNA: TGTGCCAGCAGCTTAGAAGCGTTAAGAAGCTCCTACGAGCAGTACTTC. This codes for CASSLEALRSSYEQYF.